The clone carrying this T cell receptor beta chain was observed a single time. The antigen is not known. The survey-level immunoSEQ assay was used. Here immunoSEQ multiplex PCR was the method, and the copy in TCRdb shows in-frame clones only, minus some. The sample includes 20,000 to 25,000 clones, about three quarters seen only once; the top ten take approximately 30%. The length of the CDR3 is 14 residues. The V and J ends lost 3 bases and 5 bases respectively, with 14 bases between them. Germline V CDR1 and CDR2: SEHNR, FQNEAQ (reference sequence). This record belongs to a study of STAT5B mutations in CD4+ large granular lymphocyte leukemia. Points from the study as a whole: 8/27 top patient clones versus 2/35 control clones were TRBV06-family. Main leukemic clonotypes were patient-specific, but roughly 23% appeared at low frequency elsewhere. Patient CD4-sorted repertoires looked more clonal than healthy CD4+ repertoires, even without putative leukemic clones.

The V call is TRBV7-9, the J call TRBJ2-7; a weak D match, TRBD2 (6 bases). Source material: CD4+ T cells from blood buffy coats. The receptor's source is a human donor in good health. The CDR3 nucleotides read TGTGCCAGCAGCTTCGGGGGAAAAGTCCACGAGCAGTACTTC. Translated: CASSFGGKVHEQYF.